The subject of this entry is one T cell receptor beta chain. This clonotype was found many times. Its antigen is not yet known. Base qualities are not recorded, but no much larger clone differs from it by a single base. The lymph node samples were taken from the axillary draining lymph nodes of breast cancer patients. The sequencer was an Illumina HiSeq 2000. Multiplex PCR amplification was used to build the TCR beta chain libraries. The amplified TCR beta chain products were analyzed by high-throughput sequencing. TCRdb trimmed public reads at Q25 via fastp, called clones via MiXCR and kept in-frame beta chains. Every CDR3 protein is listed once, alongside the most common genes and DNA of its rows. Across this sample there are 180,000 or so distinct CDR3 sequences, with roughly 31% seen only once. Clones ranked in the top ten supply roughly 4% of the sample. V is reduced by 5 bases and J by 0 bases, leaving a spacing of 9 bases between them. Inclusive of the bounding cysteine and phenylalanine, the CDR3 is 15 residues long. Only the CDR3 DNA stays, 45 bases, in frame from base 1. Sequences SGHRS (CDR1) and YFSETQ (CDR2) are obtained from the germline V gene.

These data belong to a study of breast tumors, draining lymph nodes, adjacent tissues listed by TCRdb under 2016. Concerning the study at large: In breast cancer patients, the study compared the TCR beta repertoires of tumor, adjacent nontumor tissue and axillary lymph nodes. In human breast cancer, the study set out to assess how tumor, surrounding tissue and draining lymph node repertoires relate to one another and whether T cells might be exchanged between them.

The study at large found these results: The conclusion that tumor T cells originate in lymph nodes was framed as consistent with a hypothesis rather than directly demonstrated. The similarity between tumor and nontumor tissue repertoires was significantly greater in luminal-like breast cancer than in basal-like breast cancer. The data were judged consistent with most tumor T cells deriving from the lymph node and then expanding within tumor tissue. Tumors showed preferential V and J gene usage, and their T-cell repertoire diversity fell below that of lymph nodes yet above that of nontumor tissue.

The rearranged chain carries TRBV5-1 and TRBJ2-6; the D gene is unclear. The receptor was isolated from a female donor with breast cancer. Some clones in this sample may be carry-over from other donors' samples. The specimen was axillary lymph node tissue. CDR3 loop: CASRDGSSGANVLTF. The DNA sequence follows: TGCGCCAGCAGGGACGGGTCCTCTGGGGCCAACGTCCTGACTTTC.